These T cell receptor beta chains were read from a single sample in a study of blood T cell repertoires in COVID-19. This table comes from immunoSEQ multiplex PCR, and its TCRdb copy is limited to in-frame clones, with some not included. The repertoire holds about 160,000 clones, with more than 75% as singletons. The sequenced material came from peripheral blood. These receptor sequences come from a man aged 35 to 55 with acute or convalescent COVID-19. Both conserved end residues are part of each CDR3. The D gene is left open where the match is weak. Part of the rows lack a size; the others show once, few, many or a class for expanded clones.

d_gene: .
len: 13
j_gene: TRBJ2-1
v_gene: TRBV7-6
abundance: once
CDR3nt: TGTGCCAGCAGCTCCGGACTGTACAATGAGCAGTTCTTC
CDR3aa: CASSSGLYNEQFF

d_gene: .
len: 16
j_gene: TRBJ1-4
v_gene: TRBV28
abundance: once
CDR3nt: TGTGCCAGCAGTCTCCTCCTGAGCGGGTATAATGAAAAACTGTTTTTT
CDR3aa: CASSLLLSGYNEKLFF

d_gene: .
len: 17
j_gene: TRBJ2-3
v_gene: TRBV5-6
abundance: .
CDR3nt: TGTGCCAGCAGCTTGATCCCCCGAGCGCTTGGCACAGATACGCAGTATTTT
CDR3aa: CASSLIPRALGTDTQYF

d_gene: .
len: 15
j_gene: TRBJ2-5
v_gene: TRBV5-5
abundance: .
CDR3nt: TGTGCCAGCAGCTTGGAAGGCAGGATCCAAGAGACCCAGTACTTC
CDR3aa: CASSLEGRIQETQYF

d_gene: .
len: 15
j_gene: TRBJ2-3
v_gene: TRBV5-4
abundance: .
CDR3nt: TGTGCCAGCAGCTTGCCGGGTAGCGGCACAGATACGCAGTATTTT
CDR3aa: CASSLPGSGTDTQYF

d_gene: .
len: 13
j_gene: TRBJ2-7
v_gene: TRBV25-1
abundance: .
CDR3nt: TGTGCCAGCAATAGCTTCGGGGATTACGAGCAGTACTTC
CDR3aa: CASNSFGDYEQYF

d_gene: .
len: 12
j_gene: TRBJ2-5
v_gene: TRBV5-4
abundance: .
CDR3nt: TGTGCCAGCAGCTCAGGGAAAGAGACCCAGTACTTC
CDR3aa: CASSSGKETQYF

d_gene: .
len: 12
j_gene: TRBJ1-1
v_gene: TRBV6-1
abundance: .
CDR3nt: TGTGCCAGCAGTGAAGCCCCCGGGAGGGCTTTCTTT
CDR3aa: CASSEAPGRAFF

d_gene: .
len: 15
j_gene: TRBJ1-1
v_gene: TRBV15
abundance: .
CDR3nt: TGTGCCACCAGCGCGGAGTTCAACGGATTCACTGAAGCTTTCTTT
CDR3aa: CATSAEFNGFTEAFF

d_gene: .
len: 15
j_gene: TRBJ1-1
v_gene: TRBV5-6
abundance: .
CDR3nt: TGTGCCAGCAGCTTGCGTCCAGGCATGAACACTGAAGCTTTCTTT
CDR3aa: CASSLRPGMNTEAFF

d_gene: .
len: 15
j_gene: TRBJ1-6
v_gene: TRBV30
abundance: .
CDR3nt: TGTGCCTGGACCCCGCCAGGAAGGGGGAATTCACCCCTCCACTTT
CDR3aa: CAWTPPGRGNSPLHF

d_gene: .
len: 14
j_gene: TRBJ2-3
v_gene: TRBV7-8
abundance: .
CDR3nt: TGTGCCAGCAGCCCATGGGGGCCGACAGATACGCAGTATTTT
CDR3aa: CASSPWGPTDTQYF

d_gene: .
len: 14
j_gene: TRBJ1-6
v_gene: TRBV3-1/TRBV3-2
abundance: .
CDR3nt: TGTGCCAGCAGCCAAGATAGGGGGAATTCACCCCTCCACTTT
CDR3aa: CASSQDRGNSPLHF

d_gene: .
len: 14
j_gene: TRBJ1-1
v_gene: TRBV7-9
abundance: .
CDR3nt: TGTGCCAGCAGCTTAGCAGGGGCAGGCACTGAAGCTTTCTTT
CDR3aa: CASSLAGAGTEAFF

d_gene: .
len: 13
j_gene: TRBJ1-1
v_gene: TRBV5-1
abundance: .
CDR3nt: TGCGCCAGCAGGTCAGGGCAGGGCTCTGAAGCTTTCTTT
CDR3aa: CASRSGQGSEAFF

d_gene: .
len: 14
j_gene: TRBJ2-7
v_gene: TRBV30
abundance: .
CDR3nt: TGTGCCTGGGGGGCGGGACGGAACCCCTACGAGCAGTACTTC
CDR3aa: CAWGAGRNPYEQYF

d_gene: .
len: 15
j_gene: TRBJ1-5
v_gene: TRBV18
abundance: .
CDR3nt: TGTGCCAGCTCACCGGAACAGTCTACTCAGGGGCCCCAGCATTTT
CDR3aa: CASSPEQSTQGPQHF

d_gene: .
len: 14
j_gene: TRBJ1-5
v_gene: TRBV30
abundance: .
CDR3nt: TGTGCCTGGGCCTTTCTTAATAGCAATCAGCCCCAGCATTTT
CDR3aa: CAWAFLNSNQPQHF

d_gene: .
len: 15
j_gene: TRBJ1-3
v_gene: TRBV9
abundance: few
CDR3nt: TGTGCCAGCAGCCTAATGACAGGATTTGGAAACACCATATATTTT
CDR3aa: CASSLMTGFGNTIYF

d_gene: .
len: 13
j_gene: TRBJ1-2
v_gene: TRBV7-2
abundance: .
CDR3nt: TGTGCCAGCGCGCCGGACAAGAACTATGGCTACACCTTC
CDR3aa: CASAPDKNYGYTF

d_gene: .
len: 15
j_gene: TRBJ2-5
v_gene: TRBV7-2
abundance: .
CDR3nt: TGTGCCAGCAGCTTAGATCCAGGTGGGGGAGGGACCCAGTACTTC
CDR3aa: CASSLDPGGGGTQYF

d_gene: .
len: 18
j_gene: TRBJ2-7
v_gene: TRBV15
abundance: once
CDR3nt: TGTGCCACCAGCTCGCACCTAACAGACGGTAGGAAATCCTACGAGCAGTACTTC
CDR3aa: CATSSHLTDGRKSYEQYF

d_gene: .
len: 16
j_gene: TRBJ2-3
v_gene: TRBV14
abundance: .
CDR3nt: TGTGCCAGCAGCCAAGGGCTTGGACAGCACACAGATACGCAGTATTTT
CDR3aa: CASSQGLGQHTDTQYF

d_gene: TRBD1
len: 14
j_gene: TRBJ1-3
v_gene: TRBV7-2
abundance: .
CDR3nt: TGTGCCAGCAGCCGGACAGGGCTTGGAAACACCATATATTTT
CDR3aa: CASSRTGLGNTIYF

d_gene: TRBD1
len: 11
j_gene: TRBJ2-1
v_gene: TRBV2
abundance: once
CDR3nt: TGTGCCAGCGGACAGGGGGGTGAGCAGTTCTTC
CDR3aa: CASGQGGEQFF

d_gene: TRBD1
len: 17
j_gene: TRBJ1-2
v_gene: TRBV5-1
abundance: .
CDR3nt: TGCGCCAGCAGCTTGGCCGCAGTCCCGGGACAGATCTATGGCTACACCTTC
CDR3aa: CASSLAAVPGQIYGYTF

d_gene: .
len: 14
j_gene: TRBJ1-4
v_gene: TRBV10-3
abundance: .
CDR3nt: TGTGCCATCAGAGGCGCAGGGTCTAATGAAAAACTGTTTTTT
CDR3aa: CAIRGAGSNEKLFF

d_gene: .
len: 14
j_gene: TRBJ1-1
v_gene: TRBV19
abundance: .
CDR3nt: TGTGCCAGTAGTATAGACGGGTGGGACACTGAAGCTTTCTTT
CDR3aa: CASSIDGWDTEAFF

d_gene: .
len: 14
j_gene: TRBJ2-7
v_gene: TRBV5-6
abundance: .
CDR3nt: TGTGCCAGCAGCTTGGGCGCGGGCTCCTACGAGCAGTACTTC
CDR3aa: CASSLGAGSYEQYF

d_gene: .
len: 13
j_gene: TRBJ1-1
v_gene: TRBV30
abundance: .
CDR3nt: TGTGCCTGGAGTTGGACACAGAACACTGAAGCTTTCTTT
CDR3aa: CAWSWTQNTEAFF

d_gene: .
len: 15
j_gene: TRBJ1-6
v_gene: TRBV11-2
abundance: .
CDR3nt: TGTGCCAGCAGCCAGTCAACAGGGCCGGCTTCACCCCTCCACTTT
CDR3aa: CASSQSTGPASPLHF

d_gene: .
len: 16
j_gene: TRBJ2-6
v_gene: TRBV4-2
abundance: .
CDR3nt: TGTGCCAGCAGCCAAGCTGCGGGTCAGGGGGCCAACGTCCTGACTTTC
CDR3aa: CASSQAAGQGANVLTF

d_gene: TRBD1
len: 15
j_gene: TRBJ2-7
v_gene: TRBV11-2
abundance: .
CDR3nt: TGTGCCAGCAGCTTTACAGGGGGGATATCGGACGAGCAGTACTTC
CDR3aa: CASSFTGGISDEQYF

d_gene: .
len: 18
j_gene: TRBJ2-3
v_gene: TRBV5-1
abundance: .
CDR3nt: TGCGCCAGCAGCTTGAGGCCAACAGACCTCTCAAAAACAGATACGCAGTATTTT
CDR3aa: CASSLRPTDLSKTDTQYF

d_gene: .
len: 14
j_gene: TRBJ2-7
v_gene: TRBV7-2
abundance: .
CDR3nt: TGTGCCAGCAGCTTAGACGGCTTGGGGCGGGAGCAGTACTTC
CDR3aa: CASSLDGLGREQYF

d_gene: TRBD2
len: 14
j_gene: TRBJ2-1
v_gene: TRBV6-6
abundance: .
CDR3nt: TGTGCCAGCGTGGGACTAAGAACCTACAATGAGCAGTTCTTC
CDR3aa: CASVGLRTYNEQFF

d_gene: TRBD1
len: 14
j_gene: TRBJ1-2
v_gene: TRBV5-8
abundance: .
CDR3nt: TGTGCCAGCAGCCGGGGACAGGAAGGCTATGGCTACACCTTC
CDR3aa: CASSRGQEGYGYTF

d_gene: .
len: 15
j_gene: TRBJ1-4
v_gene: TRBV14
abundance: .
CDR3nt: TGTGCCAGCAGCCTCTACAGGGAACCGAGTGAAAAACTGTTTTTT
CDR3aa: CASSLYREPSEKLFF

d_gene: .
len: 13
j_gene: TRBJ2-7
v_gene: TRBV28
abundance: .
CDR3nt: TGTGCCAGCACTAGCAGATCTCCCTTCGAGCAGTACTTC
CDR3aa: CASTSRSPFEQYF

d_gene: TRBD1
len: 14
j_gene: TRBJ1-1
v_gene: TRBV7-2
abundance: .
CDR3nt: TGTGCCAGCAGCTACCGGACAGGAAACGCTGAAGCTTTCTTT
CDR3aa: CASSYRTGNAEAFF

d_gene: TRBD1
len: 14
j_gene: TRBJ2-7
v_gene: TRBV29-1
abundance: .
CDR3nt: TGCAGCGTTAATGGGGACAGAAGCTCCTACGAGCAGTACTTC
CDR3aa: CSVNGDRSSYEQYF

d_gene: .
len: 14
j_gene: TRBJ1-1
v_gene: TRBV18
abundance: .
CDR3nt: TGTGCCAGCACCTTCCCGGCGGCGAACACTGAAGCTTTCTTT
CDR3aa: CASTFPAANTEAFF

d_gene: .
len: 14
j_gene: TRBJ1-1
v_gene: TRBV13
abundance: .
CDR3nt: TGTGCCAGCAGCTTAGTAATCGGAGAGACCGGGGCTTTCTTT
CDR3aa: CASSLVIGETGAFF

d_gene: TRBD2
len: 17
j_gene: TRBJ2-5
v_gene: TRBV27
abundance: once
CDR3nt: TGTGCCAGCAGCCCCTTTCTAGCGGGGGGACTCCAAGAGACCCAGTACTTC
CDR3aa: CASSPFLAGGLQETQYF

d_gene: .
len: 15
j_gene: TRBJ2-7
v_gene: TRBV11-2
abundance: .
CDR3nt: TGTGCCAGCAGCTTAACTCAGGGTAATTACTACGAGCAGTACTTC
CDR3aa: CASSLTQGNYYEQYF

d_gene: .
len: 13
j_gene: TRBJ1-6
v_gene: TRBV30
abundance: .
CDR3nt: TGTGCCTGGAGTGAAGCAGGGAGGGCACCCCTCCACTTT
CDR3aa: CAWSEAGRAPLHF

d_gene: TRBD1
len: 13
j_gene: TRBJ2-7
v_gene: TRBV7-9
abundance: .
CDR3nt: TGTGCCAGCAGCTTAGGGGGACAGTACGAGCAGTACTTC
CDR3aa: CASSLGGQYEQYF